This TCR beta chain was captured in a study of CD8 T cells in Susac syndrome. From germline, CDR1 is DFQATT and CDR2 SNEGSKA (reference sequence). The CDR3 extends over 13 amino acids. Trimming cost V 3 bases and J 0 bases, with 8 bases left between them. When the RNA was reverse transcribed, random hexamers were used with an input of roughly 0.45 to 1 ug. TCRdb analysed the immunoSEQ multiplex PCR reads with MiXCR anew, one entry per CDR3 protein. The table includes more than 150,000 distinct CDR3 sequences, 85% to 95% detected once. Blood CD8+ and CD4+ T cells underwent high-throughput TCR beta sequencing. Purification of the CD8+ and CD4+ T cells relied on negative isolation, and TEMRA cells underwent FACS enrichment. Study conclusions and caveats: It was acknowledged in the study that the number of individuals who were included in its TCR sequencing and HLA analysis was relatively small.

On this clonotype: The antigen remains unidentified.

The sequenced sample consisted of CD4+ T cells from PBMCs. The rearrangement links TRBV20-1 to TRBJ1-1; D not certain. The origin of this receptor is a human donor with Susac syndrome. The CDR3 DNA is TGCAGTGCTAGTGGCAGGCTGAACACTGAAGCTTTCTTT. The encoded protein is CSASGRLNTEAFF.